These 21 T cell receptor beta chains were sequenced from one sample in a study of blood T cell repertoires in COVID-19. Clones were read by immunoSEQ multiplex PCR, and TCRdb kept only the in-frame ones, dropping some. Of some 290,000 clones listed, roughly 89% are singletons. Material: PBMCs or T cells enriched from blood (not recorded which). The receptor source for this set is a woman aged 25 to 45 who had recovered from COVID-19.

This chain links TRBV18 with TRBJ1-1; D is uncertain. V was cut by 3 bases and J by 0 bases, with 14 bases left in between. The germline V gene encodes CDR1 KGHSH and CDR2 LQKENI. The CDR3 consists of 16 residues. Written as DNA, the CDR3 is TGTGCCAGCTCACCTTCCTATTCTGTGATGAACACTGAAGCTTTCTTT. Amino acid sequence: CASSPSYSVMNTEAFF.

The genes are TRBV6-5 and TRBJ1-1; D unresolved. The V and J ends lost 0 bases and 0 bases respectively, with 8 bases between them. From germline, CDR1 is MNHEY and CDR2 SVGAGI. The CDR3 consists of 15 residues. The CDR3 DNA is TGTGCCAGCAGTTACTCTAGAGCTATGAACACTGAAGCTTTCTTT. Its protein product is CASSYSRAMNTEAFF.

The chain's CDR3 is CASSDGGGPYNEQFF. The DNA of the CDR3 is TGTGCCAGCAGTGACGGCGGGGGTCCCTACAATGAGCAGTTCTTC. This chain uses TRBV2 with TRBJ2-1; 7 positions match TRBD2. The germline gives CDR1 SNHLY, CDR2 FYNNEI. The CDR3 extends over 15 amino acids. The ends lost 3 bases at V and 2 bases at J; junction bases unmatched: 4.

V usage is TRBV24-1 and J usage is TRBJ1-4, with D hard to call. Germline V gives CDR1 KGHDR, CDR2 SFDVKD. Deletions cut 9 bases from V and 4 bases from J, with 11 bases between. This CDR3 comprises 13 residues. The CDR3 coding sequence is TGTGCCACCGCGCGATCCGATAATGAAAAACTGTTTTTT. Its translation is CATARSDNEKLFF.

The chain is built from TRBV9 and TRBJ1-1, with D unresolved. The CDR3 contains 17 residues. Germline V gene data show CDR1 as SGDLS and CDR2 as YYNGEE. The V and J ends lost 0 bases and 4 bases respectively, with 19 bases between them. CDR3 DNA sequence: TGTGCCAGCAGCGTAGATCCGGACGGTGCTCGGGGCACTGAAGCTTTCTTT. Residues: CASSVDPDGARGTEAFF. The complete variable domain, with remaining parts taken from reference TRBV9 and TRBJ1-1, reads DSGVTQTPKHLITATGQRVTLRCSPRSGDLSVYWYQQSLDQGLQFLIQYYNGEERAKGNILERFSAQQFPDLHSELNLSSLELGDSALYFCASSVDPDGARGTEAFFGQGTRLTVV.

In its sample, this clone was seen a few times. As DNA, the CDR3 is TGTGCCAGCAGCCAAGACCAACAGGGTTTGAACACTGAAGCTTTCTTT. This translates into CASSQDQQGLNTEAFF. J is TRBJ1-1 and V is TRBV4-2, with TRBD1 as a possible D gene (6 bases). This CDR3 is 16 amino acids long. Germline V gives CDR1 LGHNA, CDR2 YNFKEQ. Trimming pared 0 bases from V and 0 bases from J, leaving 11 bases between.

The gene calls are TRBV19 and TRBJ1-5; 11 bases line up with TRBD1. Germline loops: CDR1 LNHDA, CDR2 SQIVND (reference sequence). The CDR3 is 15 residues long. Losses at the gene ends were 5 bases for V and 4 bases for J; bases not matched to a gene: 4. CDR3 DNA sequence: TGTGCCAGTAGTTCGTGGGACAGGGGGAATCAGCCCCAGCATTTT. Its protein is CASSSWDRGNQPQHF.

The chain links TRBV27 to TRBJ1-6; TRBD1 aligns across 7 bases. V shed 6 bases, J shed 2 bases, and the junction held 4 bases outside the gene matches. Per germline, CDR1 MNHEY and CDR2 SMNVEV (reference sequence). The CDR3 covers 15 residues. This chain's CDR3 is CASSRDRAYNSPLHF. CDR3 bases: TGTGCCAGCAGCCGGGACAGAGCCTATAATTCACCCCTCCACTTT.

The chain uses TRBV23-1 and TRBJ1-5, with TRBD1 identical over 8 bases. TRBV23-1 is an open reading frame whose function is uncertain. V was clipped by 6 bases and J by 6 bases; unmatched bases: 4. The CDR3 runs 13 residues. The CDR3 DNA reads as TGCGCCAGCAGCCGGACAGGGTTTCAGCCCCAGCATTTT. Translated, it gives CASSRTGFQPQHF.

The rearrangement links TRBV29-1 to TRBJ2-3; the match to TRBD2 covers 7 bases. CDR1 and CDR2 (germline): SQVTM, ANQGSEA. With 3 bases clipped from V and 1 base from J, the junction kept 1 base outside the gene matches. The CDR3 runs to 13 residues. CDR3 coding DNA: TGCAGCGTTGACCTAGCGGGCACAGATACGCAGTATTTT. Translation gives CSVDLAGTDTQYF.

The chain uses TRBV5-1 and TRBJ1-1; D possibly corresponds to TRBD1 (6 bases). V lost 5 bases and J lost 5, with 19 bases in between. The CDR3 has 15 amino acids. Germline lookup yields CDR1 SGHRS and CDR2 YFSETQ. CDR3 sequence: CASSQGQLRGTEAFF. CDR3 in DNA: TGCGCCAGCAGTCAGGGGCAGCTAAGGGGAACTGAAGCTTTCTTT.

V usage is TRBV2 and J usage is TRBJ2-3, with TRBD2 identical over 8 bases. This CDR3 contains 18 residues. Germline V gives CDR1 SNHLY, CDR2 FYNNEI. V was clipped by 6 bases and J by 0 bases; unmatched bases: 14. The CDR3 spells CASRLLAGAFPSTDTQYF. CDR3 sequence (DNA): TGTGCCAGCAGGTTGCTAGCGGGTGCTTTTCCTAGCACAGATACGCAGTATTTT. Filled out from reference TRBV2 and TRBJ2-3, the complete variable domain reads EPEVTQTPSHQVTQMGQEVILRCVPISNHLYFYWYRQILGQKVEFLVSFYNNEISEKSEIFDDQFSVERPDGSNFTLKIRSTKLEDSAMYFCASRLLAGAFPSTDTQYFGPGTRLTVL.

The genes are TRBV12-3 or TRBV12-4 and TRBJ1-3, with TRBD1 identical over 9 bases. This CDR3 has 13 residues. V lost 6 bases, J lost 6 bases, and 3 bases stayed unmatched. CDR3 protein: CASRRTGENTIYF. The CDR3 nucleotides read TGTGCCAGCAGACGGACAGGGGAAAACACCATATATTTT.

V usage is TRBV6-5 and J usage is TRBJ2-1, with D perhaps TRBD2 (5 bases). CDR3 length equals 15 residues. V lost 8 bases, J lost 4 bases, and 18 bases lay in between. Germline-derived CDR1 and CDR2 are MNHEY and SVGAGI. The CDR3 protein is CASHPRRTDYNEQFF. The CDR3 DNA is TGTGCCAGCCACCCAAGGAGGACGGATTACAATGAGCAGTTCTTC.

This clone showed up just once. DNA for the CDR3: TGCGCCAGCAGCCAAGATTTCCCAGAGACAACGCAGTATTTT. Translating it yields CASSQDFPETTQYF. The rearrangement uses TRBV4-3 and TRBJ2-3; unclear D gene. The CDR3 loop spans 14 amino acids. Germline CDR1 LGHNA, CDR2 YSLEER. Trimming cost V 0 bases and J 9 bases, with 13 bases left between them.

The V and J genes are TRBV29-1 and TRBJ2-4; 8 bases fit TRBD1. With V trimmed by 7 bases and J by 8 bases, 7 bases remained unmatched. The germline CDR1 and CDR2 sequences are SQVTM and ANQGSEA. The CDR3 consists of 12 residues. As DNA, the CDR3 is TGCAGCGCCGAGGACAGGGAGGACATTCAGTACTTC. Translation: CSAEDREDIQYF.

The rearrangement links TRBV11-1 to TRBJ2-3; D may be TRBD1 (6 bases). This CDR3 has 16 amino acids. Germline V CDR1 and CDR2: SGHAT, FQDESV (reference sequence). V lost 5 bases and J 2 bases, leaving 17 bases between the germline ends. CDR3 nucleotides: TGTGCCAGCAGCCAGCAGGGGACGGGAAACACAGATACGCAGTATTTT. Encoded protein: CASSQQGTGNTDTQYF.

In nucleotides, the CDR3 is TGTGCCATCAGTGGGCTGCTGACTATTTCTAACTACACCTTC. Its translation is CAISGLLTISNYTF. The chain has TRBV10-3 and TRBJ1-2, with unresolved D. V shed 4 bases and J shed 10 bases, with 19 bases lying between them. CDR1 is ENHRY, CDR2 SYGVKD, per germline. The CDR3 loop spans 14 amino acids.

V is TRBV6-6 and J is TRBJ2-7; D is uncertain. Germline CDR1 and CDR2: MNHNY and SVGAGI (reference sequence). The CDR3 runs to 13 residues. Trimming stripped 7 bases from V and 6 bases from J, with 16 bases between. CDR3 residues: CASTLASLGEQYF. DNA for the CDR3: TGTGCCAGCACTTTAGCCTCACTTGGCGAGCAGTACTTC.

The chain uses TRBV10-3 and TRBJ1-1, with 8 nucleotides matching TRBD1. Germline CDR1 is ENHRY and CDR2 is SYGVKD. Germline trimming cut 6 bases from V and 4 bases from J; bases unmatched to any gene: 4. The CDR3 spans 13 residues. The CDR3 is CAIRDRESTEAFF. The CDR3 nucleotides read TGTGCCATCAGGGACAGGGAAAGCACTGAAGCTTTCTTT.

In this sample, this clone turned up once. The V call is TRBV13, the J call TRBJ2-5; maybe TRBD2 (6 bases). Germline assignment: CDR1 PRHDT and CDR2 FYEKMQ (reference sequence). This CDR3 is 17 amino acids long. Trimming stripped 3 bases from V and 2 bases from J, with 19 bases between. This CDR3 is CASSLGGVAEGQETQYF. CDR3 in DNA: TGTGCCAGCAGCTTGGGCGGGGTGGCGGAGGGGCAAGAGACCCAGTACTTC.